This T cell receptor (beta chain) stems from a study of blood T cell repertoires in COVID-19. Study in general: The United States, Italy and Spain provided the acute and convalescent COVID-19 samples. PBMCs, B-cell-depleted T cells, or T cells provided the cDNA or gDNA that made up the material.

TCRdb's copy holds only in-frame clones and misses some; the assay was immunoSEQ multiplex PCR. Seen here are around 250,000 clones, less than 85% observed once, and the top ten hold about 3%. The CDR3 spans 14 residues. The ends lost 6 bases at V and 5 bases at J; junction bases unmatched: 5. Looked up from germline, CDR1 is MNHEY and CDR2 is SVGAGI. Material: peripheral blood. This chain joins TRBV6-5 and TRBJ2-7, with 12 bases aligning to TRBD2. This clonotype originated in a woman between 18 and 29 years old with acute or convalescent COVID-19. CDR3 region: CASRSSGRVDEQYF. Here the CDR3 DNA reads TGTGCCAGCAGGTCTAGCGGGAGGGTCGACGAGCAGTACTTC.